The 20 T cell receptor beta chains below were found in one sample sequenced in a study of beta chain features in type 1 diabetes. cDNA synthesis used the whole RNA isolate, giving expressed TCRB sequences. TCRdb keeps only in-frame clones here, not all; method: immunoSEQ multiplex PCR. The table includes fewer than 250,000 clones, about 70% detected once. Sequencing was carried out using naive CD4+ T cells from blood. Receptor source: a man aged 30 to 45 in good health.

The gene calls are TRBV30 and TRBJ1-4; possibly TRBD1 for D (5 bases). The CDR3 totals 15 residues. The germline V gene has CDR1 GTSNPN and CDR2 SVGIG (reference sequence). The V end lost 2 bases, the J end lost 3 bases, and 13 bases lay between the germline ends. For the CDR3, the DNA is TGTGCCTGGAGTCCTATAGGGGTGTCTAATGAAAAACTGTTTTTT. It encodes CAWSPIGVSNEKLFF.

The rearrangement uses TRBV15 and TRBJ1-1, with 9 bases fitting TRBD1. There are 16 residues in the CDR3. J gave up 5 bases and V 4 bases, and 11 bases lay outside the gene matches. Per germline, CDR1 LNHNV and CDR2 YYDKDF (reference sequence). The CDR3 nucleotides read TGTGCCACCAGCAAACCGGGACAGGGCTCGGGAACTGAAGCTTTCTTT. Translating it yields CATSKPGQGSGTEAFF.

The chain uses TRBV15 and TRBJ2-3; the match to TRBD2 covers 9 bases. With V trimmed by 8 bases and J by 2 bases, 2 bases remained unmatched. Germline V gene data show CDR1 as LNHNV and CDR2 as YYDKDF (reference sequence). The CDR3 is 13 residues long. The CDR3 sequence is CATSSGVTDTQYF. As DNA, the CDR3 is TGTGCCACCTCTAGCGGGGTCACAGATACGCAGTATTTT.

The gene calls are TRBV13 and TRBJ1-2; D may be TRBD1 (5 bases). The CDR3 is 15 residues long. Trimming stripped 0 bases from V and 6 bases from J, with 14 bases between. Germline V lookup: CDR1 PRHDT, CDR2 FYEKMQ (reference sequence). The CDR3 is CASSLGGLRSNGYTF. For the CDR3, the DNA is TGTGCCAGCAGCTTAGGGGGACTTAGGTCTAATGGCTACACCTTC.

The chain is built from TRBV29-1 and TRBJ1-2; D unresolved. Trimming took off 3 bases at V and 8 bases at J, with 16 bases between the two ends. Germline CDR1 SQVTM, CDR2 ANQGSEA. This CDR3 spans 13 amino acids. The CDR3 nucleotides are TGCAGCGTTGAGCCACTCCTAGAGAGGGGCTACACCTTC. Its protein is CSVEPLLERGYTF.

The chain employs TRBV25-1 and TRBJ2-1; perhaps TRBD1 as D (7 bases). Deletions cut 6 bases from V and 6 bases from J, with 21 bases between. Germline lookup yields CDR1 MGHDK and CDR2 SYGVNS. The CDR3 is 16 amino acids. The CDR3 bases are TGTGCCAGCAGCACTGGAGGGACAGAGGGCGGCAATGAGCAGTTCTTC. Its translation is CASSTGGTEGGNEQFF.

In its sample, this clone was seen a few times. This sequence joins TRBV15 and TRBJ1-5, with 7 positions matching TRBD1. The CDR3 is 18 amino acids. V lost 1 base, J lost 0 bases, and 9 bases stayed unmatched. Germline CDR1 reads LNHNV; CDR2 reads YYDKDF (reference sequence). The CDR3 region is CATSRVAGQIISNQPQHF. In DNA form, the CDR3 reads TGTGCCACCAGCAGAGTAGCGGGACAGATAATTAGCAATCAGCCCCAGCATTTT.

The chain joins TRBV2 to TRBJ2-3, with 9 bases aligning to TRBD2. Germline assignment: CDR1 SNHLY and CDR2 FYNNEI. V trimming: 8 bases; J trimming: 1 base; junction bases outside the gene matches: 10. There are 16 residues in the CDR3. CDR3 amino acids: CASWRGRAEGTDTQYF. In DNA, the CDR3 is TGTGCCAGCTGGCGCGGGAGGGCCGAGGGCACAGATACGCAGTATTTT.

The chain combines TRBV30 with TRBJ2-6; D remains unclear. The CDR3 is made up of 13 amino acids. Germline V lookup: CDR1 GTSNPN, CDR2 SVGIG (reference sequence). V lost 6 bases, J lost 0 bases, and 6 bases lay in between. CDR3: CACRSSGANVLTF. CDR3 bases: TGTGCCTGTAGAAGCTCTGGGGCCAACGTCCTGACTTTC. Drawing the rest from reference TRBV30 and TRBJ2-6, the complete variable domain is SQTIHQWPATLVQPVGSPLSLECTVEGTSNPNLYWYRQAAGRGLQLLFYSVGIGQISSEVPQNLSASRPQDRQFILSSKKLLLSDSGFYLCACRSSGANVLTFGAGSRLTVL.

V is TRBV5-1 and J is TRBJ2-1; D gene uncertain. Trimming took 1 base from V and 0 from J, leaving 11 bases between them. CDR3 size: 16 residues. Germline assignment: CDR1 SGHRS and CDR2 YFSETQ. The CDR3 spells CASSLRVSNSYNEQFF. As DNA, the CDR3 is TGCGCCAGCAGCTTGAGAGTCAGCAACTCCTACAATGAGCAGTTCTTC.

The rearrangement uses TRBV10-3 and TRBJ2-2, with 11 nucleotides matching TRBD2. Germline CDR1 ENHRY, CDR2 SYGVKD. The CDR3 covers 16 residues. Trimming took 4 bases from V and 1 from J; bases not matched to a gene: 2. CDR3 loop: CAISVTSGVNTGELFF. The CDR3 DNA reads TGTGCCATCAGTGTGACTAGCGGGGTGAACACCGGGGAGCTGTTTTTT.

The chain employs TRBV7-2 and TRBJ2-1; D might be TRBD1 or TRBD2, each matching 5 bases. The CDR3 is 15 residues long. V lost 4 bases and J lost 4, with 14 bases in between. The germline CDR1 and CDR2 sequences are SGHTA and FQGNSA. As DNA, the CDR3 is TGTGCCAGCAGCTCGGGACGGATCCTATACAATGAGCAGTTCTTC. As protein: CASSSGRILYNEQFF.

The chain is built from TRBV15 and TRBJ2-7, with D uncertain. Germline values: CDR1 LNHNV, CDR2 YYDKDF (reference sequence). V dropped 0 bases and J dropped 2 bases, with 20 bases sitting between them. The CDR3 contains 18 residues. The CDR3 sequence: CATSRDRSFGRYTYEQYF. CDR3 DNA sequence: TGTGCCACCAGCAGAGATCGATCTTTCGGGCGGTACACCTACGAGCAGTACTTC.

This chain uses TRBV29-1 with TRBJ2-1, with D perhaps TRBD1 (6 bases). Trimming cost V 5 bases and J 1 base, with 9 bases left between them. This CDR3 has 13 amino acids. The germline gives CDR1 SQVTM, CDR2 ANQGSEA. CDR3 nucleotides: TGCAGCGTTCAGGGGCCTTCCTACAATGAGCAGTTCTTC. Amino acid sequence: CSVQGPSYNEQFF.

The gene calls are TRBV28 and TRBJ1-2; no firm D call. This CDR3 has 12 residues. CDR1 MDHEN and CDR2 SYDVKM come from the germline V gene. The V end was cut by 5 bases, the J end by 8 bases, with 12 bases between. The CDR3 is CASSRPIGGYTF. CDR3 coding DNA: TGTGCCAGCAGTAGACCGATAGGGGGCTACACCTTC.

The rearrangement uses TRBV6-1 and TRBJ1-5, with 10 bases fitting TRBD1. With V trimmed by 6 bases and J by 4 bases, 6 bases remained unmatched. The CDR3 extends over 15 amino acids. Germline V CDR1 and CDR2: MNHNS, SASEGT. The CDR3 DNA sequence: TGTGCCAGCAGCCCGGGACAGGGGCGAAATCAGCCCCAGCATTTT. This translates into CASSPGQGRNQPQHF.

This clone was observed a few times. This sequence joins TRBV30 and TRBJ1-3, with D uncertain. The CDR3 covers 13 residues. Germline CDR1 is GTSNPN and CDR2 is SVGIG (reference sequence). Trimming left V 0 bases short and J 2 bases short, with 5 bases between. CDR3 in DNA: TGTGCCTGGAGTGTAGTGGCTGGAAACACCATATATTTT. This gives the protein CAWSVVAGNTIYF.

The CDR3 DNA reads as TGCAGCGTTGTAGGCCAGGGGACCTACGAGCAGTACTTC. Protein: CSVVGQGTYEQYF. The chain joins TRBV29-1 to TRBJ2-7, with TRBD1 as a possible D gene (6 bases). CDR1 and CDR2 (germline): SQVTM, ANQGSEA. V was clipped by 4 bases and J by 2 bases, with 12 bases between them. The CDR3 totals 13 residues.

This clone has only one observation. The genes are TRBV30 and TRBJ2-1; D is undetermined. This CDR3 is built from 12 residues. Germline CDR1 reads GTSNPN; CDR2 reads SVGIG (reference sequence). V was cut by 4 bases and J by 7 bases, with 11 bases left in between. In DNA form, the CDR3 reads TGTGCCTGGATGAGCTGGGCGAATGAGCAGTTCTTC. Translating it yields CAWMSWANEQFF.

This chain joins TRBV28 and TRBJ2-1; D is undetermined. V lost 6 bases, J lost 3 bases, and 9 bases lay in between. Germline values: CDR1 MDHEN, CDR2 SYDVKM. The CDR3 is made up of 13 amino acids. CDR3 protein: CASSQDRYNEQFF. CDR3 nucleotide sequence: TGTGCCAGCAGCCAAGACCGCTACAATGAGCAGTTCTTC.